The present T cell receptor beta chain was sequenced within a study of OX40 agonist ivuxolimab in advanced cancers. Study-wide points: Researchers did not establish what antigens the expanded peripheral T cells target. Patients with a partial response at 0.1-3.0 mg/kg had among the lowest clonal expansion.

The CDR3 is 14 residues long. With 3 bases clipped from V and 7 bases from J, the junction kept 6 bases outside the gene matches. CDR1 and CDR2 (germline): LNHNV, YYDKDF (reference sequence). Drawing of blood for sampling happened at baseline, at cycle 4 day 1, and at cycle 7 day 1. Concerning this clone: Its antigen is undetermined.

The table came from immunoSEQ multiplex PCR; TCRdb's copy has only in-frame clones and leaves some out. The table shows about 73,000 clones, with 85% to 90% occurring only once. The sequencing used CD4+ or CD8+ T cells sorted from blood, collected in a trial of the OX40 agonist ivuxolimab. This clonotype was obtained from an adult with an advanced solid tumor such as melanoma, head and neck, liver or kidney cancer. The rearrangement uses TRBV15 and TRBJ1-1, with 9 bases matching TRBD1. In nucleotides, the CDR3 is TGTGCCACCAGCAGTCGGGACAGGGCTTATGAAGCTTTCTTT. It encodes CATSSRDRAYEAFF.